A single sample gave rise to the 3 T cell receptor beta chains below, sequenced in a study of blood T cell repertoires in COVID-19. Profiling relied on immunoSEQ multiplex PCR, and the TCRdb table lists in-frame clones only, not all of them. The sample yields about 71,000 clones, roughly 89% seen once. The material sequenced was peripheral blood. These receptors were taken from a man aged 50 to 60 with active COVID-19.

This chain joins TRBV27 and TRBJ1-4; D not certain. Trimming left V 6 bases short and J 8 bases short, with 16 bases between. Germline values: CDR1 MNHEY, CDR2 SMNVEV (reference sequence). The CDR3 totals 14 residues. The CDR3 DNA follows: TGTGCCAGCAGAACGACTGTTAGTCTCGAAAAACTGTTTTTT. This gives the protein CASRTTVSLEKLFF.

V usage is TRBV18 and J usage is TRBJ1-4, with D tentatively TRBD1 (5 bases). Trimming removed 4 bases from V and 1 base from J, with 7 bases in between. CDR1 and CDR2 from the germline V gene are KGHSH and LQKENI. The CDR3 extends over 14 amino acids. CDR3 DNA sequence: TGTGCCAGCTCACGGCAGGGAACTAATGAAAAACTGTTTTTT. It specifies CASSRQGTNEKLFF.

The chain links TRBV5-6 to TRBJ1-2; D not certain. The V gene's germline CDR1 is SGHDT and CDR2 YYEEEE. This CDR3 is 18 amino acids long. Trimming left V 4 bases short and J 2 bases short, with 24 bases between. The CDR3 loop is CASSPVEGLGRGNYGYTF. The DNA of the CDR3 is TGTGCCAGCAGCCCCGTCGAAGGGTTGGGTAGAGGGAACTATGGCTACACCTTC.